This T cell receptor beta chain was sequenced for a study of T cells in Graves' hyperthyroidism and ophthalmopathy. A remark on this clonotype: Its antigen remains unidentified.

CDR3 length equals 14 residues. The V and J ends lost 3 bases and 7 bases, in that order; junction bases with no gene match: 8. Study-level points and caveats: In blood, most of the thyroid clonotypes expanded above 0.001 were also present.

The CDR3 regions of TCR beta were amplified from RNA transcripts. First-round RT-PCR with HTBI primers amplified the TCR CDR3 region. TCRdb independently ran MiXCR on the multiplex PCR reads; one entry per CDR3 protein. This table holds over 700,000 distinct CDR3 sequences, 18% found once. The chain is built from TRBV12-3 or TRBV12-4 and TRBJ1-1, with 7 bases fitting TRBD1. Sequenced material: blood. The source is a woman aged 50 to 60 with Graves' hyperthyroidism that later progressed to Graves' ophthalmopathy. The CDR3 DNA follows: TGTGCCAGCAGTTTCCAGGGGGGCCATGTTGAAGCTTTCTTT. Protein product: CASSFQGGHVEAFF.